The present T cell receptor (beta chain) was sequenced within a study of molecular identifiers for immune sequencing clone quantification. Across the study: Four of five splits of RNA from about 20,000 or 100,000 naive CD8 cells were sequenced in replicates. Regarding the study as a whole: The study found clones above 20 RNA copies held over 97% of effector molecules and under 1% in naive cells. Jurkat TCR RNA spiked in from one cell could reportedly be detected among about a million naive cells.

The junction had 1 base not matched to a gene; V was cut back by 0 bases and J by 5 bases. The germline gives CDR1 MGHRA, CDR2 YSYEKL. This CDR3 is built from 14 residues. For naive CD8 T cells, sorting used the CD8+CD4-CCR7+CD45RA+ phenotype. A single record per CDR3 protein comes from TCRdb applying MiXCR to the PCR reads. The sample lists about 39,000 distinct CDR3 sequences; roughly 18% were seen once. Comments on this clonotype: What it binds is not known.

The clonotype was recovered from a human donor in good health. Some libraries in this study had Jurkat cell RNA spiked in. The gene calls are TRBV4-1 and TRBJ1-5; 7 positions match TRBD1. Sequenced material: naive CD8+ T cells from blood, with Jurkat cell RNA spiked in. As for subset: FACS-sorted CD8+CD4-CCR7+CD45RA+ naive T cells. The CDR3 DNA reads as TGCGCCAGCAGCCAAGACCAGGGGGATCAGCCCCAGCATTTT. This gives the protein CASSQDQGDQPQHF.